This T cell receptor (beta chain) was observed in a study of blood T cell dynamics during melanoma immunotherapy. Study-level information: Patients with metastatic melanoma got pembrolizumab or nivolumab-ipilimumab as first-line care.

The time point was: pre-treatment baseline. Disease control meant complete response, partial response or stable disease at 12 weeks. The study's findings and limits: Unlike progressors, later disease-control patients had W3 repertoires gaining clonality or diversity.

About this clone itself: The antigen is undetermined.

This CDR3 comprises 14 residues. CDR1 is WNHNN, CDR2 SYGVQD, per germline (reference sequence). Trimming removed 8 bases from V and 1 base from J, with 13 bases in between. A fixed DNA input of 350 ng was used per bulk PBMC sample. Here immunoSEQ multiplex PCR was the method, and the copy in TCRdb shows in-frame clones only, minus some. The sample includes more than 9,000 clones, 80% to 90% of them seen just once. Sequences were derived from blood, sampled from a patient treated with checkpoint blockade. The rearrangement links TRBV10-1 to TRBJ2-3; D unclear. This TCR derives from a human donor with melanoma. CDR3 sequence: CASGSNLRTDTQYF. The CDR3 DNA reads TGCGCCAGCGGCTCGAACTTACGCACAGATACGCAGTATTTT.